The clone carrying this TCR beta chain was counted only a few times. No antigen is known for it. The method was immunoSEQ multiplex PCR; TCRdb's version includes in-frame clones alone and lacks a portion of them. The data show 9,900 or so clones, 69% seen once. These data come from a study of CD4+ T cells in melanoma. Study-level results: CD8+ T cell, macrophage and B cell function reportedly correlated with neoantigen-specific CD4+ T cells.

The clonotype originates from a human donor with melanoma. Sequenced input: peripheral blood.

This CDR3 is CASSLTGRGTGELFF. The CDR3, as DNA: TGTGCCAGCAGCTTGACAGGGAGGGGCACCGGGGAGCTGTTTTTT. This chain links TRBV4-2 with TRBJ2-2; D might be TRBD1 or TRBD2, each matching 7 bases. Per the germline V gene, CDR1 is LGHNA and CDR2 is YNFKEQ. The CDR3 totals 15 residues. Trimming stripped 5 bases from V and 4 bases from J, with 14 bases between.